This TCR beta chain was profiled in a study of graft-versus-host responses after intestinal transplantation. As for the study in general: In this cohort, recipients had multivisceral, liver-intestinal, or isolated intestinal transplants.

The CDR3 runs 14 residues. V lost 5 bases and J 6 bases, leaving 17 bases between the germline ends. Germline loops: CDR1 MNHEY, CDR2 SMNVEV (reference sequence). As regards this clone: Its antigen is still unknown.

Repertoires were generated with immunoSEQ multiplex PCR, while TCRdb's copy carries only in-frame clones and drops some. The data contain about 35,000 clones, roughly 92% of them seen just once; the ten biggest clones take up around a fifth. The receptor's source is a human donor who was the organ donor for an intestinal transplant. The V gene is TRBV27, the J gene TRBJ2-7, with a weak D call TRBD1 (6 bases). Here the sequenced sample was unstimulated CD8+ T cells sorted from spleen or lymph node cells, taken before transplant. Here the CDR3 DNA reads TGTGCCAGCAGTACCTTAGGCAGGGGTCCCGAGCAGTACTTC. The encoded protein is CASSTLGRGPEQYF.